This T cell receptor (beta chain) was found in a study of Graves' ophthalmopathy and Graves' hyperthyroidism (dated by TCRdb to 2016 to 2019). About the investigation overall: Peripheral blood was collected before any treatment was given, at the time of initial diagnosis. The roughly 100 discovery patients were randomly divided into training and test sets at a 7:3 ratio. In over 5 hyperthyroidism patients, the T-cell repertoire of thyroid tissue was compared with the T-cell repertoire of blood. An independent validation cohort was composed of some 19 hyperthyroidism patients and 15 to 17 patients who later progressed from hyperthyroidism to ophthalmopathy. Once sampling was done, hyperthyroidism patients were given methimazole at a starting dose of 30 mg daily, while ophthalmopathy patients were given high-dose intravenous methylprednisolone. The study used signatures of the TCR beta repertoire to tell Graves' ophthalmopathy apart from Graves' hyperthyroidism and to predict which patients would progress to ophthalmopathy. To explore V-J signatures that distinguish ophthalmopathy from hyperthyroidism, a discovery set of 100 patients was enrolled, made up of 43 with ophthalmopathy and 55 to 65 with stable hyperthyroidism. In total, 135 blood samples were TCR-sequenced: 43 ophthalmopathy, under 85 hyperthyroidism and some 17 hyperthyroidism-to-ophthalmopathy patients.

Points the paper makes about the study in general: In cross-validation, the 13-signature model distinguished ophthalmopathy from stable hyperthyroidism with around 90% sensitivity and 81.08% specificity, while in the test set the corresponding values were about 79% and 69%. Most expanded thyroid clonotypes with frequency above 0.001 were also detected in blood, suggesting blood repertoires may reflect the thyroid immune response. In validation, the model predicted ophthalmopathy progression with 55% to 71% sensitivity and about 77% specificity; 12 predicted patients were CT-confirmed with GO in a median of approximately 6.2 months. Sample size was not predetermined statistically, and investigators were not blinded to group allocation.

V loses 3 bases, J loses 2 bases, and the germline ends lie 14 bases apart. CDR1 is given as DFQATT and CDR2 as SNEGSKA, both from the germline V gene (reference sequence). Inclusive of the bounding cysteine and phenylalanine, the CDR3 is 16 residues long. The sequence is cut down to CDR3 DNA, 48 bases in frame from base 1. This clonotype has at least ten counts. Its specific antigen is unknown. Base qualities are not at hand, and no much larger clone is one base apart. For repertoire sequencing, the TCR beta CDR3 regions were amplified from RNA transcripts. The first round was an RT-PCR using HTBI primers with the Qiagen OneStep RT-PCR kit, and this first round was followed by a second-round multiplex PCR, then size selection and purification. Libraries were sequenced paired-end with 100 bp reads on an Illumina HiSeq2000. From the authors' description of their analysis: SOAPnuke was used to process the reads, throwing out any read that had adapters, had uncalled bases, had a mean Phred below 15, or lacked an exact constant-primer or identifier match. COPE v1.2.5 was used to merge the high-quality paired reads. Each unique nucleotide sequence was treated as a clonotype, and MiTCR v1.1 was used to align the clonotypes to the IMGT TRB V, D and J references. Analysis was restricted to V-J combinations with a frequency above 0.0001, which covered just over 98% of repertoires. A TCR clonal expansion and chaos score per V-J combination was defined as the ratio of F50 clonal expansion to chaos observed in the TCRdist matrix. Features were reduced by Welch's t-statistics and random forest to over ten V-J combinations, which fed a naive Bayes classifier. The Morisita-Horn index was used to measure how similar the thyroid and blood repertoires were. TCRdb handled the public reads itself, with Q25 trimming in fastp and clone calling in MiXCR, and kept productive beta chains. Each CDR3 protein appears once, grouped with its most common genes and DNA. TCRdb's processing, not the authors', yielded these V and J calls. In this sample the table shows approximately 380,000 distinct CDR3 sequences, around 21% of which occur a single time. The biggest ten clones account for roughly 3% of the sample.

Stable hyperthyroidism was defined as no progression to ophthalmopathy within 18 months of follow-up. Hyperthyroidism patients were newly diagnosed, were aged 18 to 65 years, and had a disease duration under 2 months. Patients with other autoimmune diseases, uncontrolled infections, pregnancy or lactation were excluded from the study. Diagnosis was based on clinical symptoms, serum thyroxine, TRAb, thyroid ultrasound and orbital computed tomography. PBMCs were isolated from roughly 10 ml of fresh peripheral blood by Ficoll-Paque density gradient centrifugation. Total RNA was extracted using Trizol reagent, and RNA quality was checked on an Agilent 2100 Bioanalyzer.

Sequencing was carried out using peripheral blood. The clonotype originates from a woman under 30 with stable Graves' hyperthyroidism. Donor details come from another sample of the same person, matched by shared clones. The sequence joins TRBV20-1 to TRBJ2-6; TRBD2 is a weak D gene call, 5 bases matching. This receptor has the CDR3 CSARGGQRAGANVLTF. The DNA is TGCAGTGCTAGGGGTGGGCAGAGGGCTGGGGCCAACGTCCTGACTTTC.